This T cell receptor (beta chain) was identified during a study of CD8 T cells in ankylosing spondylitis. Study-wide results and limits: Blood of patients with ankylosing spondylitis appeared to be characterized by a TCR beta motif of eight highly homologous variants.

For this clonotype: What it recognizes is unknown.

This CDR3 spans 15 amino acids. Germline CDR1 and CDR2: SGDLS and YYNGEE. Trimming removed 3 bases at V and 6 bases at J, with 17 bases between. TCRdb processed the 5' RACE reads anew with MiXCR; each CDR3 protein has one entry. The sample shows over 200,000 distinct CDR3 sequences, 8% to 11% of them seen only once. This sequence originates from a male donor with ankylosing spondylitis or in good health (not recorded which). Material for sequencing was blood, either unsorted or a sorted T cell fraction (not recorded which). V usage is TRBV9 and J usage is TRBJ2-3; D unresolved. The CDR3 region has the DNA TGTGCCAGCAGCGGGGTTTGGGCCTTAGATGATACGCAGTATTTT. It yields the protein CASSGVWALDDTQYF.